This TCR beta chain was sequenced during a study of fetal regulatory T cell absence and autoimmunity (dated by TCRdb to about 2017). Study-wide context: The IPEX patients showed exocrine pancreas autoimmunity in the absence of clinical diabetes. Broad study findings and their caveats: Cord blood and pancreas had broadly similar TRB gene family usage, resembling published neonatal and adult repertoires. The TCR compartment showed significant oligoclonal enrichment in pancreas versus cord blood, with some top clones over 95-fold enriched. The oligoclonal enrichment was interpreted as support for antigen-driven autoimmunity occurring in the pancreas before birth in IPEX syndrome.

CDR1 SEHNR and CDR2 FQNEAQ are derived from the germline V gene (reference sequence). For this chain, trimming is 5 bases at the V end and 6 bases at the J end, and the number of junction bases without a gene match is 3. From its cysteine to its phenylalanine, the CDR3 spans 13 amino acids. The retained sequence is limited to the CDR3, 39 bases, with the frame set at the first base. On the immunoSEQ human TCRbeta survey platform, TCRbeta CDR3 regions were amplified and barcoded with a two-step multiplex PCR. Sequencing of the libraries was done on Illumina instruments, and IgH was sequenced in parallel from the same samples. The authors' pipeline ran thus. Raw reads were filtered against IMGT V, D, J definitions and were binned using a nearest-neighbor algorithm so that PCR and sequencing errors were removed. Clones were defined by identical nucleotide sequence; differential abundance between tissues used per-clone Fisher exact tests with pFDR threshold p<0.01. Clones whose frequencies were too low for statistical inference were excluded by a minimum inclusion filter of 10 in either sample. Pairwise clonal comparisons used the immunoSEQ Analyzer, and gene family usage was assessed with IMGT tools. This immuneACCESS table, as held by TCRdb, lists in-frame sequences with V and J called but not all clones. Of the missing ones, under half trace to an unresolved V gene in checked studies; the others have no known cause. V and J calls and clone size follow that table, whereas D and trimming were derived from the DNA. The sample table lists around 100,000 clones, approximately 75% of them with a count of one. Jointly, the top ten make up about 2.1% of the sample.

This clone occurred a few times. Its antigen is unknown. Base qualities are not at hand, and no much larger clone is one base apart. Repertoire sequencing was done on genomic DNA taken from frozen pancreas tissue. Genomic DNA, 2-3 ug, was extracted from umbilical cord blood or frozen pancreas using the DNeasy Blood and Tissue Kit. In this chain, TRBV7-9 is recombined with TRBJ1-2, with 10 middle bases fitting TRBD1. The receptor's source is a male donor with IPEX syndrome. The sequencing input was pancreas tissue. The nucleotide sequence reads TGTGCCAGCAGCCCGGACAGGGGGAATGGCTACACCTTC. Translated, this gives CASSPDRGNGYTF.